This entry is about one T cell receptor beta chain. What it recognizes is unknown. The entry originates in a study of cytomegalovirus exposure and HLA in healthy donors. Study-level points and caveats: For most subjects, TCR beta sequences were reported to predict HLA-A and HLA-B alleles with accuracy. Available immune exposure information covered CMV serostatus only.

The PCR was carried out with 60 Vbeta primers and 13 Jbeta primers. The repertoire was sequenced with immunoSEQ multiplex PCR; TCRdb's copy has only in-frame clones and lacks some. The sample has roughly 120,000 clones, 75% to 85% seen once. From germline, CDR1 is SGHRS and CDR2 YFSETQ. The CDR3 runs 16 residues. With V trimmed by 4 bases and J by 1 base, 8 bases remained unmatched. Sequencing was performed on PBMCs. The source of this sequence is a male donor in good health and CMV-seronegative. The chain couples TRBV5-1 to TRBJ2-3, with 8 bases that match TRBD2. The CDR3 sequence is CASSPSFSGGTDTQYF. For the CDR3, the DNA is TGCGCCAGCAGCCCCTCGTTTAGCGGGGGCACAGATACGCAGTATTTT.